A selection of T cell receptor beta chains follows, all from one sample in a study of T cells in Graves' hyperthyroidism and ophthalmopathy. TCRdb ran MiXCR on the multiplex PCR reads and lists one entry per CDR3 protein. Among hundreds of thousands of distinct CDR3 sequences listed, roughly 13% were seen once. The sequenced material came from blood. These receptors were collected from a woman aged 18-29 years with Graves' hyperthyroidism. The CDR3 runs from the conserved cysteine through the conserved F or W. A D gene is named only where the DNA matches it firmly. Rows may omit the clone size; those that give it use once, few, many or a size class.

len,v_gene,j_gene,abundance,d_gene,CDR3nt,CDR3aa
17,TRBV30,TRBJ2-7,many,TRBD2,TGTGCCTGGAGTCTCGGAAGGACTAGCGGGAGCTCCTACGAGCAGTACTTC,CAWSLGRTSGSSYEQYF
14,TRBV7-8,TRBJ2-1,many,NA,TGTGCCAGCAGCCACGGACAAACGTACAATGAGCAGTTCTTC,CASSHGQTYNEQFF
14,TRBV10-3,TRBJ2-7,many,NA,TGTGCCATCAGTAACCGGGACACCTCCTACGAGCAGTACTTC,CAISNRDTSYEQYF
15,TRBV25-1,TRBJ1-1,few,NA,TGTGCCAGCAGTGAATCAGGCAGCCGGAACACTGAAGCTTTCTTT,CASSESGSRNTEAFF
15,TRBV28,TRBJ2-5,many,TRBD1,TGTGCCAGCAGTTCATCGACAGGGGCGGTAGAGACCCAGTACTTC,CASSSSTGAVETQYF
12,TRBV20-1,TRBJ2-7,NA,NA,TGCAGTGCCGACAGGCCCCAGCTCGAGCAGTACTTC,CSADRPQLEQYF
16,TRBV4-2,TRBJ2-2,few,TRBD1,TGTGCCAGCAGCCAGGGGACAGGTGGTATAACCGGGGAGCTGTTTTTT,CASSQGTGGITGELFF
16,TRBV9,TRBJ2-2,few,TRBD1,TGTGCCAGCAGCGCGGGGGACAGGGGTTACACCGGGGAGCTGTTTTTT,CASSAGDRGYTGELFF
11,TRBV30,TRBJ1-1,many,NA,TGTGCCTGGAGTGGACGGCTAGAAGCTTTCTTT,CAWSGRLEAFF
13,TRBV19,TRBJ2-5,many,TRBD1,TGTGCCAGCTCGGGACAGAACCAAGAGACCCAGTACTTC,CASSGQNQETQYF
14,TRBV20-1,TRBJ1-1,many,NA,TGCAGTGCTAGAGACGGGAGCCTGAACACTGAAGCTTTCTTT,CSARDGSLNTEAFF
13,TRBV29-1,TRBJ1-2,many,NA,TGCAGCGCCGCGGGAGTGGGTCTCTATGGCTACACCTTC,CSAAGVGLYGYTF
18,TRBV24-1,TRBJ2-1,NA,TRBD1,TGTGCCACCAGCCCCCGACCTACAGGGGTCGTTGAGTGGGGTGAGCAGTTCTTC,CATSPRPTGVVEWGEQFF
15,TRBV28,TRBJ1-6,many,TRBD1,TGTGCCAGCAGTTTGCCGGGACAGGGAAATTCACCCCTCCACTTT,CASSLPGQGNSPLHF
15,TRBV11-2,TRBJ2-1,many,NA,TGTGCCAGCAGCTCTCTCCCGGGGCTGAGCTATGAGCAGTTCTTC,CASSSLPGLSYEQFF
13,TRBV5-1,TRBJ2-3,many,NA,TGCGCCAGCAGCCGCGGGGACGAATCGACGCAGTATTTT,CASSRGDESTQYF
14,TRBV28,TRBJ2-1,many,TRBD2,TGTGCCAGCAGTTTAGCGGGGGGTCCCAATGAGCAGTTCTTC,CASSLAGGPNEQFF
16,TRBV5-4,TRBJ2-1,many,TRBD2,TGTGCCAGCAGTCCCATAGCGGGAGAGGCCTACAATGAGCAGTTCTTC,CASSPIAGEAYNEQFF
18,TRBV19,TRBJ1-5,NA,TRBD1,TGTGCCAGTAGTATCCGGGCCATCCAGGGGGGTAGCAATCAGCCCCAGCATTTT,CASSIRAIQGGSNQPQHF
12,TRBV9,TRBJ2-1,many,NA,TGTGCCAGCAGCGGGGCTAGGAATGAGCAGTTCTTC,CASSGARNEQFF
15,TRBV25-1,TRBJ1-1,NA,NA,TGTGCCAGCAGTGAGATCGGGGGTCTGAACACTGAAGCTTTCTTT,CASSEIGGLNTEAFF
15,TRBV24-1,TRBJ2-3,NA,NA,TGTGCCACCAGTGATTTCGGGGGTGACACAGATACGCAGTATTTT,CATSDFGGDTDTQYF
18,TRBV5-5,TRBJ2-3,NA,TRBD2,TGTGCCAGCAGCTTCGCTGGGACTAGCGGGCCTAGCACAGATACGCAGTATTTT,CASSFAGTSGPSTDTQYF
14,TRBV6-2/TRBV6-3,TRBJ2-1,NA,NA,TGTGCCAGCAAATCCTCTGGACAGACAAATGAGCAGTTCTTC,CASKSSGQTNEQFF
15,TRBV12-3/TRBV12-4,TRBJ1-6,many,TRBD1,TGTGCCAGCAGCCTCCGGCAGGGGGGGAATTCACCCCTCCACTTT,CASSLRQGGNSPLHF
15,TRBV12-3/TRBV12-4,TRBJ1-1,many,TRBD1,TGTGCCAGCAGTTTCCCCGACAGGGCTAACACTGAAGCTTTCTTT,CASSFPDRANTEAFF
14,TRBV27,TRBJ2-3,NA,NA,TGTGCCAGCAGTTTGTACAGTAGCACAGATACGCAGTATTTT,CASSLYSSTDTQYF
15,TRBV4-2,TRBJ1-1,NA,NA,TGTGCCAGCAGCCAAGAGCCGGGGGCGAACACTGAAGCTTTCTTT,CASSQEPGANTEAFF
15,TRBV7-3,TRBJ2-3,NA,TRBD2,TGTGCCAGCAGCCTACTAGCGGGACGGGTGGATACGCAGTATTTT,CASSLLAGRVDTQYF
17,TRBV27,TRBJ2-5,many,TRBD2,TGTGCCAGCAGTTCCTCCACTAGCGGGAGGGCCAAGAAGACCCAGTACTTC,CASSSSTSGRAKKTQYF
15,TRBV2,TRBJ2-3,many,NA,TGTGCCAGCAGTGACCGGCGGACCCGCTTAGATACGCAGTATTTT,CASSDRRTRLDTQYF
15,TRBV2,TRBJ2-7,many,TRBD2,TGTGCCAGCAGACCAGGACTAGCCTCTCACTACGAGCAGTACTTC,CASRPGLASHYEQYF
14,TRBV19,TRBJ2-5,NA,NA,TGTGCCAGTAGTAATCTTGGCTCAAAGGGGACCCAGTACTTC,CASSNLGSKGTQYF
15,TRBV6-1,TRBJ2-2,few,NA,TGTGCCGGCCGGGACAACCCTTCGAACACCGGGGAGCTGTTTTTT,CAGRDNPSNTGELFF
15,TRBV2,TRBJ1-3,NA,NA,TGTGCCAGCAGTGAAAGAGGAGGTGGAGAAAACACCATATATTTT,CASSERGGGENTIYF
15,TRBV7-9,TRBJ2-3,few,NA,TGTGCCAGCAGCTCAAGGGGTGGGCTGAGAGATACGCAGTATTTT,CASSSRGGLRDTQYF
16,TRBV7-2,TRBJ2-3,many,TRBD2,TGTGCCAGCAGCATGACTAGCGGGTTGGGCCCAGATACGCAGTATTTT,CASSMTSGLGPDTQYF
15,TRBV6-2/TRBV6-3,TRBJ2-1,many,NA,TGTGCCAGCAGTTCGCTTAATCGGGCCTACAATGAGCAGTTCTTC,CASSSLNRAYNEQFF
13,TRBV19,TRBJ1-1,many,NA,TGTGCCAGTAGTCCCCAGGGTATGGCTGAAGCTTTCTTT,CASSPQGMAEAFF
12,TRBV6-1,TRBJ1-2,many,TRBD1,TGTGCCAGCAGTGAGGCAGGGGGAGGCTACACCTTC,CASSEAGGGYTF
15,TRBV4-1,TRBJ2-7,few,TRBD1,TGCGCCAGCAGCCAAAGACAGGGGACAAGGAACGAGCAGTACTTC,CASSQRQGTRNEQYF
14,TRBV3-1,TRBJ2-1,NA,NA,TGTGCCAGCAGCGGTAGCGGTGGCTACAATGAGCAGTTCTTC,CASSGSGGYNEQFF
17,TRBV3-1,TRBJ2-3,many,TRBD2,TGTGCCAGCAGCCAACTTAGCGGGGGCCCAAGCACAGATACGCAGTATTTT,CASSQLSGGPSTDTQYF
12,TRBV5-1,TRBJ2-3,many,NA,TGCGCCAGCAGCGCGACGTCAGATACGCAGTATTTT,CASSATSDTQYF
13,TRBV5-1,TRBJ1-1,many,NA,TGCGCCAGCAGCTACATGATTGACGCTGAAGCTTTCTTT,CASSYMIDAEAFF
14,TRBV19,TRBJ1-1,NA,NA,TGTGCCAGTAGGATACGGGTGGGGTACACTGAAGCTTTCTTT,CASRIRVGYTEAFF
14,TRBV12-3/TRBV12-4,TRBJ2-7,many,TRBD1,TGTGCCAGCAGTAATACAGGGGGTAACTACGAGCAGTACTTC,CASSNTGGNYEQYF
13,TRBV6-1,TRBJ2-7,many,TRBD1,TGTGCCACCGGACAGGACAGGGCCGCCGAGCAGTACTTC,CATGQDRAAEQYF
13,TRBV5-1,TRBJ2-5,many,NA,TGCGCCAGCAGCCGAAGGGATCAAGAGACCCAGTACTTC,CASSRRDQETQYF